This T cell receptor (beta chain) was captured in a study of shared clonotypes between healthy human individuals. Background on the study: Three plates were used per donor for CD4 naive, three for CD4 memory, two for CD8 naive and one for CD8 memory. Overall study findings and caveats: Memory subsets generally showed smaller estimated richness than naive subsets did.

Clones were sequenced by immunoSEQ multiplex PCR, and TCRdb holds only the in-frame ones, with some missing. The repertoire holds 2 million to 2.5 million clones, with 90% to 96% as singletons. About this clone itself: Its antigen is as yet unknown.

V shed 1 base and J shed 0 bases, with 9 bases lying between them. Germline CDR1 and CDR2: MGHRA and YSYEKL. The CDR3 runs to 16 residues. This clonotype originated in a young man in good health. Material: naive CD4+ T cells sorted from blood. The subset was: CD45RA+ positively selected. V usage is TRBV4-1 and J usage is TRBJ1-4; D is unresolved. In nucleotides, the CDR3 is TGCGCCAGCAGCCAAGGGGCAGCTGCAACTAATGAAAAACTGTTTTTT. Protein: CASSQGAAATNEKLFF.